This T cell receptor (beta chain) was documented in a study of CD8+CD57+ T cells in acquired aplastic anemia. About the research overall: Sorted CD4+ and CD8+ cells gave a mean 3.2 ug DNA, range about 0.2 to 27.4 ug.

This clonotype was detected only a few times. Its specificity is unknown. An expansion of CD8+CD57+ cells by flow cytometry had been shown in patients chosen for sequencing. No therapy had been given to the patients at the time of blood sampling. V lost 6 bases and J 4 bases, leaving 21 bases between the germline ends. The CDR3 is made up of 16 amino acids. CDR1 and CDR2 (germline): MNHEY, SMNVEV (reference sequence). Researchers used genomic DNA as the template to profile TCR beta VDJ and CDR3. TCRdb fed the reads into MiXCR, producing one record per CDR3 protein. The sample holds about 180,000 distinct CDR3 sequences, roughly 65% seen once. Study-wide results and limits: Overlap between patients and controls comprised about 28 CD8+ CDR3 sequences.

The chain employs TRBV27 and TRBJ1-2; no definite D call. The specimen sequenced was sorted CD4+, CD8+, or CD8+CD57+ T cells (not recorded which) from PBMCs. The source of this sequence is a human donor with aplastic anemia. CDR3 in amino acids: CASSRGLDVWSYGYTF. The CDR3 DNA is TGTGCCAGCAGCCGAGGGTTGGACGTTTGGAGCTATGGCTACACCTTC.